This record looks at one T cell receptor beta chain sequence and its context. Its binding antigen is unknown. Per-base quality was not reported, and no clone a single base away is much larger than it. TCRbeta CDR3 regions were amplified from genomic DNA by means of the immunoSEQ Assay, a bias-controlled multiplex PCR. The source study handled its data this way. The number of nucleated cells in each sample was estimated from the amplification of reference gene primers within the assay. Sequence reads were collapsed and filtered to measure the absolute abundance of every unique TCRbeta CDR3 rearrangement. For each sample, productive Simpson clonality was calculated as the square root of Simpson's diversity index across productive rearrangements. TCRdb re-hosts the immuneACCESS table, in-frame sequences only. Its copies lack some clones; in the studies checked, an unresolved V gene accounts for under half of them, and the cause for the rest is not known. V, J and clone size were drawn from that table, and D and trimming were deduced from the DNA. The sample profile shows hundreds of thousands of clones; roughly 86% of them were found once. About 1.5% of the sample belongs to the ten largest clones.

This sample is part of a study of blood T cell repertoires in COVID-19 (dated by TCRdb to the early 2020s). With regard to the full study: Samples from collaborators originated in the United States, Italy and Spain and spanned both the acute and convalescent phases of COVID-19. The material from the prospective study consisted of cDNA or gDNA derived from T cells, B-cell-depleted T cells, or PBMCs. The dataset comprised deeply sampled blood TCRbeta repertoires from subjects exposed to, actively infected with, or recovered from COVID-19. The repertoires were released in a freely available public database intended as a resource for research on the immune response to SARS-CoV-2. The samples were drawn from the first 160 participants of the ongoing ImmuneRACE study and from 950 to 1,500 subjects provided by 6 global collaborators. The sample metadata nearly always contained a de-identified subject ID, COVID-19 status, age in years and sex. Where available, HLA class I and class II types were obtained from metadata supplied by the sample provider rather than from assay-based typing.

Participants in the prospective study were enrolled through a virtual design, were aged roughly 18 to 90 years, and lived in 20 to 30 United States geographic areas. In the prospective study, participants were assigned to cohorts based on the clinical history participants reported in a screening survey and a study questionnaire. For ImmuneRACE Cohort 3, a participant was defined as recovered based on two consecutive negative NP/OP PCR tests, clearance by a healthcare professional, or resolution of symptoms. In the prospective study, mobile phlebotomists collected whole blood, serum and a nasopharyngeal or oropharyngeal swab from each participant. Prospective study participants could optionally give additional blood draws and questionnaires over a roughly two-month period. Prospective study blood samples were shipped either frozen or at room temperature before DNA extraction. Taken from the germline V gene (reference sequence), the CDR1 and CDR2 loops are SEHNR and FQNEAQ. Cut back by 8 bases and 4 bases, the V and J ends lie 6 bases apart. The CDR3 contains 11 residues, cysteine and phenylalanine counted. Only the CDR3 portion is preserved as DNA: 33 bases, with reading frame beginning at the first base.

What the study reported, not specific to this receptor: The quantity of clinical and demographic metadata differed by source and by participant and was supplied without curation.

The sequence came from a woman aged 45-59 years who had recovered from COVID-19. The sample consisted of PBMCs or T cells enriched from blood (not recorded which). The rearrangement combines TRBV7-9 with TRBJ1-3, with TRBD1 as a weak D call on 5 bases. The nucleotide sequence reads TGTGCCAGCGGGGGGGGAAACACCATATATTTT. Translation gives CASGGGNTIYF.